Listed below are T cell receptor beta chains from one sample, sequenced in a study of cytomegalovirus exposure and HLA in healthy donors. Clones were read by immunoSEQ multiplex PCR, and TCRdb kept only the in-frame ones, dropping some. The sample holds 100,000 or so clones, about three fifths seen once. The material sequenced was PBMCs. These receptors all come from a woman aged 25 to 39 in good health and CMV-seropositive. The CDR3 runs from the conserved cysteine through the conserved F or W. A D gene is named only where the DNA matches it firmly. Rows give clone size only sometimes, using once, few, many, or a class for an expanded clone.

size	V	D	J	CDR3	DNA
few	TRBV13	TRBD2	TRBJ2-3	CASSPPAGDTDTQYF	TGTGCCAGCAGCCCCCCCGCGGGGGACACAGATACGCAGTATTTT
-	TRBV27	TRBD1	TRBJ2-3	CASSRQGSDTQYF	TGTGCCAGCAGCAGACAGGGGTCAGATACGCAGTATTTT
-	TRBV6-5	-	TRBJ1-5	CASSPPKIKPQHF	TGTGCCAGCAGCCCGCCTAAAATCAAGCCCCAGCATTTT
few	TRBV6-1	TRBD1	TRBJ1-2	CASSPIWTGNYGYTF	TGTGCCAGCAGTCCCATATGGACAGGGAACTATGGCTACACCTTC
-	TRBV9	TRBD2	TRBJ2-3	CASSVLAGGLSTDTQYF	TGTGCCAGCAGCGTACTAGCGGGGGGTCTAAGCACAGATACGCAGTATTTT
-	TRBV15	-	TRBJ2-7	CATSNFIGESEQYF	TGTGCCACCAGCAATTTTATCGGGGAGAGCGAGCAGTACTTC
-	TRBV7-8	TRBD1	TRBJ2-7	CASSLTGAYEQYF	TGTGCCAGCAGCTTGACAGGGGCCTACGAGCAGTACTTC
-	TRBV18	TRBD2	TRBJ2-3	CASSQGTSGTTDTQYF	TGTGCCAGCTCCCAGGGGACTAGCGGAACCACAGATACGCAGTATTTT
-	TRBV19	TRBD2	TRBJ2-2	CASSMGGSGELFF	TGTGCCAGTAGTATGGGGGGGTCCGGGGAGCTGTTTTTT
-	TRBV7-6	-	TRBJ2-1	CASNYQGSEQFF	TGTGCCAGCAACTACCAGGGGTCTGAGCAGTTCTTC
once	TRBV7-3	TRBD1	TRBJ1-2	CASSLEQGAGNYGYTF	TGTGCCAGCAGCTTAGAACAGGGGGCTGGTAACTATGGCTACACCTTC
-	TRBV7-9	-	TRBJ1-4	CASSLGLVEAWSEKLFF	TGTGCCAGCAGCTTAGGCCTTGTTGAGGCATGGAGTGAAAAACTGTTTTTT
few	TRBV6-5	-	TRBJ1-1	CASRQYGESGTEAFF	TGTGCCAGCAGACAATACGGGGAGTCGGGGACTGAAGCTTTCTTT
-	TRBV9	-	TRBJ2-1	CASSVTQGLGYNEQFF	TGTGCCAGCAGCGTAACGCAGGGGCTTGGGTACAATGAGCAGTTCTTC
-	TRBV4-1	-	TRBJ2-2	CASSQASQNTGELFF	TGCGCCAGCAGCCAAGCATCCCAAAACACCGGGGAGCTGTTTTTT
-	TRBV6-5	-	TRBJ1-1	CASSYSQGYTEAFF	TGTGCCAGCAGTTACTCTCAGGGCTATACTGAAGCTTTCTTT
few	TRBV28	TRBD2	TRBJ2-2	CASSLAGADTGELFF	TGTGCCAGCAGTCTAGCGGGGGCCGACACCGGGGAGCTGTTTTTT
-	TRBV6-5	TRBD1	TRBJ2-3	CASGPRQGFKDTQYF	TGTGCCAGCGGCCCGAGACAGGGATTTAAAGATACGCAGTATTTT
-	TRBV11-2	-	TRBJ2-1	CASSLLGVDEQFF	TGTGCCAGCAGCTTATTAGGAGTGGATGAGCAGTTCTTC
few	TRBV11-3	-	TRBJ1-2	CASSPRFDGRGYTF	TGTGCCAGCAGCCCCCGGTTCGATGGGAGAGGCTACACCTTC